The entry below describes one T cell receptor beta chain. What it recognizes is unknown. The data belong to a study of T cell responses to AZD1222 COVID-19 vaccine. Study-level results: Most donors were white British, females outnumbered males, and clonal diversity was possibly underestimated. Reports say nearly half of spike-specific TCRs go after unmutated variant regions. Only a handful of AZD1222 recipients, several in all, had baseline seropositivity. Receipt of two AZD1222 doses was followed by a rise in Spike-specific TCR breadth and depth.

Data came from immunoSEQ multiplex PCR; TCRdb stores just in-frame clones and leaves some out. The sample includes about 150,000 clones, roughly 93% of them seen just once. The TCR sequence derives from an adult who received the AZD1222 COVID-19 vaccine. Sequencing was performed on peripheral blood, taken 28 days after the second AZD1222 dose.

DNA for the CDR3: TGTGCCAGCAGTAGGGACAGGGGTAACTATGGCTACACCTTC. As protein: CASSRDRGNYGYTF. The J gene is TRBJ1-2, the V gene TRBV2, with 10 bases that match TRBD1. V dropped 5 bases and J dropped 1; count of bases not matched to a gene: 1. The CDR3 sequence is 14 residues long. CDR1 is SNHLY and CDR2 is FYNNEI in the germline V gene.